Listed below are T cell receptor beta chains from one sample, sequenced in a study of T-cell reconstitution after alpha-beta-depleted transplantation in children. TCRdb independently ran MiXCR on the PCR reads; one entry per CDR3 protein. The data contain 250,000 to 400,000 distinct CDR3 sequences, approximately 23% of them singletons. The sample was PBMCs, mostly from graft donor cells, taken 180 days after TCRalphabeta/CD19-depleted stem cell transplant. The origin of the receptors is a male patient aged 10-17 years who had a stem cell transplant for acute lymphoblastic leukemia, so the T cells may come from the graft donor. The CDR3 runs from the conserved cysteine through the conserved F or W. A D gene is named only where the DNA matches it firmly. Part of the rows lack a size; the others show once, few, many or a class for expanded clones.

V gene	CDR3 length	D gene	J gene	clone size	CDR3 protein	CDR3 DNA
TRBV15	15	TRBD1	TRBJ1-3	once	CATSRAGTDGNTIYF	TGTGCCACCAGCAGGGCCGGGACAGATGGAAACACCATATATTTT
TRBV6-1	17	TRBD2	TRBJ2-3	once	CASSPSIGLASTDTQYF	TGTGCCAGCAGTCCGTCGATTGGACTAGCGAGCACAGATACGCAGTATTTT
TRBV11-2	13	NA	TRBJ2-7	NA	CASSFYSGNEQYF	TGTGCCAGCAGCTTTTACAGCGGAAACGAGCAGTACTTC
TRBV7-9	14	NA	TRBJ1-4	few	CASSLFRTGEKLFF	TGTGCCAGCAGCTTGTTTCGGACCGGAGAAAAACTGTTTTTT
TRBV7-2	16	NA	TRBJ2-5	few	CASSLVGEWYQETQYF	TGTGCCAGCAGCTTAGTCGGGGAGTGGTACCAAGAGACCCAGTACTTC
TRBV24-1	11	NA	TRBJ1-4	few	CATSDFEKLFF	TGTGCCACCAGTGATTTTGAAAAACTGTTTTTT
TRBV7-8	13	NA	TRBJ2-7	few	CASSLVRGREQYF	TGTGCCAGCAGCTTAGTACGGGGTCGGGAGCAGTACTTC
TRBV27	16	TRBD2	TRBJ2-3	NA	CASSSGLAGLTDTQYF	TGTGCCAGCAGTTCAGGACTAGCGGGCCTCACAGATACGCAGTATTTT
TRBV20-1	17	NA	TRBJ2-1	few	CSARTAYGSTSYNEQFF	TGCAGTGCTAGAACTGCGTACGGGAGTACCTCCTACAATGAGCAGTTCTTC
TRBV5-6	14	NA	TRBJ2-1	NA	CASSYMGADGEQFF	TGTGCCAGCAGCTACATGGGGGCCGACGGGGAGCAGTTCTTC
TRBV6-5	13	NA	TRBJ2-3	few	CASSWKSTDTQYF	TGTGCCAGCAGTTGGAAGAGCACAGATACGCAGTATTTT
TRBV6-5	15	NA	TRBJ2-7	NA	CASSYAPTAHYEQHF	TGTGCCAGCAGTTACGCCCCGACTGCTCACTACGAGCAGCACTTC
TRBV10-3	16	NA	TRBJ2-7	NA	CAISESPWQVSYEQYF	TGTGCCATCAGTGAGTCGCCCTGGCAGGTCTCCTACGAGCAGTACTTC
TRBV5-1	19	TRBD2	TRBJ2-1	few	CASSPGTSGSPGAYNEQFF	TGCGCCAGCAGCCCCGGGACTAGCGGGAGTCCCGGGGCTTACAATGAGCAGTTCTTC
TRBV11-2	19	NA	TRBJ2-4	NA	CASSPKPSITWKAKNIQYF	TGTGCCAGCAGCCCAAAACCCTCGATCACCTGGAAGGCCAAAAACATTCAGTACTTC
TRBV7-3	17	NA	TRBJ2-1	NA	CASSLTVWQGPYNEQFF	TGTGCCAGCAGCTTAACGGTTTGGCAGGGTCCCTACAATGAGCAGTTCTTC
TRBV20-1	13	NA	TRBJ1-2	few	CSDLDILGYGYTF	TGCAGTGACCTCGACATCCTGGGCTATGGCTACACCTTC
TRBV27	12	NA	TRBJ1-1	NA	CASSPRGGGAFF	TGTGCCAGCAGTCCCAGGGGAGGTGGGGCTTTCTTT
TRBV15	15	NA	TRBJ2-1	NA	CATSRDRGSYNEQFF	TGTGCCACCAGCAGAGATAGAGGATCCTACAATGAGCAGTTCTTC
TRBV20-1	13	NA	TRBJ1-5	NA	CSARFRERQPQHF	TGCAGTGCTAGGTTCCGGGAGCGTCAGCCCCAGCATTTT
TRBV15	14	NA	TRBJ1-5	NA	CATSYYSPGQPQHF	TGTGCCACCAGCTATTATAGTCCGGGTCAGCCCCAGCATTTT
TRBV20-1	17	TRBD2	TRBJ2-1	few	CSARVASGRAQLDEQFF	TGCAGTGCTAGAGTTGCTAGCGGGAGGGCCCAGTTGGATGAGCAGTTCTTC